This TCR beta chain was observed in a study of blood T cell repertoires in COVID-19. TCRdb keeps only in-frame clones here, not all; method: immunoSEQ multiplex PCR. The sample lists under 300,000 clones; about 88% were seen once. The CDR3 contains 14 residues. CDR1 and CDR2 (germline): MNHEY, SVGAGI. With V trimmed by 6 bases and J by 0 bases, 1 base remained unmatched. Sample: peripheral blood. The V call is TRBV6-5, the J call TRBJ1-5; TRBD1 matches 8 bases. The receptor was isolated from a man between 18 and 29 years old with active or convalescent COVID-19. The CDR3 nucleotides are TGTGCCAGCAGGACAGGGGTTAGCAATCAGCCCCAGCATTTT. Protein sequence: CASRTGVSNQPQHF.